The next 31 T cell receptor beta chains were all read from a single sample in a study of cytomegalovirus exposure and HLA in healthy donors. PCR was performed using 60 Vbeta and 13 Jbeta primers. Clones were read by immunoSEQ multiplex PCR, and TCRdb kept only the in-frame ones, dropping some. The sample carries more than 90,000 clones, roughly three quarters recorded once. Sequencing was performed on PBMCs. The receptors originated from a female donor in good health and CMV-seronegative.

The V call is TRBV6-6, the J call TRBJ1-2; weak D call: TRBD1 (5 bases). CDR3 length equals 16 residues. Germline V gene data show CDR1 as MNHNY and CDR2 as SVGAGI (reference sequence). Trimming removed 2 bases at V and 4 bases at J, with 17 bases between. CDR3 sequence reads: CASSYPLGETPYGYTF. CDR3 nucleotide sequence: TGTGCCAGCAGTTACCCCCTAGGGGAAACCCCCTATGGCTACACCTTC.

The chain combines TRBV15 with TRBJ1-3; D may be TRBD1 (5 bases). V dropped 0 bases and J dropped 4 bases, with 22 bases sitting between them. The CDR3 has 19 residues. CDR1 LNHNV and CDR2 YYDKDF come from the germline V gene (reference sequence). Here the CDR3 reads CATSRESSSLIGAGNTIYF. CDR3 nucleotides: TGTGCCACCAGCAGAGAGAGTAGCAGCCTCATAGGGGCCGGAAACACCATATATTTT.

This chain joins TRBV7-2 and TRBJ1-4, with D hard to call. This CDR3 has 15 amino acids. Germline V gives CDR1 SGHTA, CDR2 FQGNSA. Trimming took 2 bases from V and 0 from J, leaving 7 bases between them. The CDR3 is CASSLNAATNEKLFF. The CDR3 region has the DNA TGTGCCAGCAGCTTAAACGCAGCAACTAATGAAAAACTGTTTTTT.

The chain recombines TRBV7-2 with TRBJ1-3; TRBD1 matches 9 bases. CDR1 is SGHTA and CDR2 is FQGNSA in the germline V gene. With V trimmed by 3 bases and J by 2 bases, 2 bases remained unmatched. The CDR3 runs 15 residues. DNA of the CDR3: TGTGCCAGCAGCTTGGGACAGGGTGCTGGAAACACCATATATTTT. Residues: CASSLGQGAGNTIYF.

The chain carries TRBV12-5 and TRBJ2-5, with 9 bases lining up with TRBD2. V was clipped by 1 base and J by 4 bases; unmatched bases: 10. Germline CDR1 LGHNT, CDR2 FRNRAP. The CDR3 totals 17 residues. The CDR3 nucleotides read TGTGCTAGTGGTTTGGGAGGCGGGGGGGCAGCTCGAGAGACCCAGTACTTC. The encoded protein is CASGLGGGGAARETQYF.

The chain carries TRBV5-1 and TRBJ2-7; 7 bases map to TRBD1. The ends lost 2 bases at V and 4 bases at J; junction bases unmatched: 9. The germline gives CDR1 SGHRS, CDR2 YFSETQ. The CDR3 is 15 residues long. The CDR3 DNA reads TGCGCCAGCAGCTTAATTCAAGGACAGGTTTACGAGCAGTACTTC. This sequence encodes CASSLIQGQVYEQYF.

This clone was recorded once. CDR3 nucleotides: TGTGCCAGTAGGCTCAGGGGCGTGGGTCTGAACACTGAAGCTTTCTTT. This translates into CASRLRGVGLNTEAFF. J is TRBJ1-1 and V is TRBV19; TRBD1 might be the D (6 bases). The CDR3 covers 16 residues. CDR1 LNHDA and CDR2 SQIVND come from the germline V gene (reference sequence). Trimming stripped 6 bases from V and 0 bases from J, with 17 bases between. The variable domain in full, completed from reference TRBV19 and TRBJ1-1, reads DGGITQSPKYLFRKEGQNVTLSCEQNLNHDAMYWYRQDPGQGLRLIYYSQIVNDFQKGDIAEGYSVSREKKESFPLTVTSAQKNPTAFYLCASRLRGVGLNTEAFFGQGTRLTVV.

The chain couples TRBV6-6 to TRBJ2-2; D gene unclear. CDR1 is MNHNY and CDR2 is SVGAGI in the germline V gene (reference sequence). The V end was cut by 6 bases, the J end by 0 bases, with 11 bases between. CDR3 length equals 15 residues. CDR3: CASSLLTPNTGELFF. DNA of the CDR3: TGTGCCAGCAGCCTTCTGACTCCGAACACCGGGGAGCTGTTTTTT.

The V and J genes are TRBV18 and TRBJ1-1; tentatively, D is TRBD1 (5 bases). The CDR3 extends over 14 amino acids. Looked up from germline, CDR1 is KGHSH and CDR2 is LQKENI. V dropped 3 bases and J dropped 1 base, with 9 bases sitting between them. The CDR3 is CASSPLTGNTEAFF. The CDR3 DNA is TGTGCCAGCTCACCTCTAACAGGGAACACTGAAGCTTTCTTT.

The CDR3 bases are TGTGCCAGCAGCCTAGGGGGACAAGCGGGCAATCAGCCCCAGCATTTT. It is translated as CASSLGGQAGNQPQHF. The V call is TRBV9, the J call TRBJ1-5; a possible D gene is TRBD1 (6 bases). V shed 4 bases and J shed 2 bases, with 16 bases lying between them. CDR1 is SGDLS and CDR2 is YYNGEE in the germline V gene. This CDR3 spans 16 amino acids.

The chain's CDR3 is CASSVRGDRGYNEQFF. CDR3 DNA sequence: TGTGCCAGCAGCGTCCGAGGGGACAGGGGATACAATGAGCAGTTCTTC. The chain carries TRBV9 and TRBJ2-1, with 10 nucleotides matching TRBD1. Germline V CDR1 and CDR2: SGDLS, YYNGEE. This CDR3 is built from 16 residues. V trimming: 2 bases; J trimming: 4 bases; junction bases outside the gene matches: 6.

The chain carries TRBV15 and TRBJ1-2, with TRBD1 as a possible D gene (6 bases). Trimming shortened V by 0 bases and J by 8 bases, and 16 bases separated the two germline ends. The CDR3 spans 15 residues. Looked up from germline, CDR1 is LNHNV and CDR2 is YYDKDF (reference sequence). As DNA, the CDR3 is TGTGCCACCAGCAGAGATTACGCGGGGGGCAGGGGCTACACCTTC. It yields the protein CATSRDYAGGRGYTF.

V usage is TRBV10-3 and J usage is TRBJ1-4; no clear D gene. V was trimmed by 2 bases and J by 1 base, leaving 8 bases between them. Per germline, CDR1 ENHRY and CDR2 SYGVKD. The length of the CDR3 is 15 residues. CDR3 region: CAISEERGTNEKLFF. The CDR3 DNA reads as TGTGCCATCAGTGAGGAACGGGGAACTAATGAAAAACTGTTTTTT.

The chain is built from TRBV7-3 and TRBJ1-2, with 8 bases identical to TRBD1. This CDR3 region has 14 residues. Trimming took 5 bases from V and 6 from J; bases not matched to a gene: 8. Germline values: CDR1 SGHTA, CDR2 FQGTGA. The CDR3 DNA sequence: TGTGCCAGCAGCCGCGGACAGGGCGAGGATGGCTACACCTTC. This sequence encodes CASSRGQGEDGYTF. Using reference TRBV7-3 and TRBJ1-2 for the parts outside the CDR3, the full variable domain is GAGVSQTPSNKVTEKGKYVELRCDPISGHTALYWYRQSLGQGPEFLIYFQGTGAADDSGLPNDRFFAVRPEGSVSTLKIQRTERGDSAVYLCASSRGQGEDGYTFGSGTRLTVV.

CDR3: CASSEWGVAKNIQYF. The CDR3, as DNA: TGTGCCAGCAGTGAATGGGGAGTAGCCAAAAACATTCAGTACTTC. V gene TRBV25-1 combines with J gene TRBJ2-4; the D gene is possibly TRBD2 (5 bases). The CDR3 consists of 15 residues. The germline CDR1 and CDR2 sequences are MGHDK and SYGVNS. V dropped 1 base and J dropped 0 bases, with 7 bases sitting between them.

The gene calls are TRBV6-5 and TRBJ1-2; no firm D call. CDR1 and CDR2 from the germline V gene are MNHEY and SVGAGI. The CDR3 totals 15 residues. V shed 6 bases and J shed 4 bases, with 18 bases lying between them. CDR3 in amino acids: CASRQSGPSSYGYTF. CDR3 nucleotide sequence: TGTGCCAGCAGACAATCGGGTCCTTCGAGCTATGGCTACACCTTC.

This clone was recorded many times. V gene TRBV4-1 combines with J gene TRBJ1-5; D call uncertain. V lost 4 bases, J lost 0 bases, and 10 bases lay in between. Looked up from germline, CDR1 is MGHRA and CDR2 is YSYEKL. The CDR3 has 15 residues. The CDR3 protein is CASSLESNSNQPQHF. CDR3 bases: TGCGCCAGCAGCCTTGAATCTAATAGCAATCAGCCCCAGCATTTT.

This clone was seen only once. This sequence joins TRBV6-1 and TRBJ2-2; TRBD2 is a possible D gene (6 bases). Looked up from germline, CDR1 is MNHNS and CDR2 is SASEGT. CDR3 length equals 15 residues. Trimming pared 6 bases from V and 2 bases from J, leaving 13 bases between. CDR3 nucleotide sequence: TGTGCCAGCAGCAGGCAGGGAGGTAACACCGGGGAGCTGTTTTTT. This sequence encodes CASSRQGGNTGELFF.

The chain uses TRBV6-6 and TRBJ2-7, with D possibly being TRBD2 (6 bases). The germline V gene encodes CDR1 MNHNY and CDR2 SVGAGI (reference sequence). The CDR3 contains 14 residues. Trimming took 4 bases from V and 3 from J, leaving 13 bases between them. The CDR3 nucleotides are TGTGCCAGCAGTTCTGGTCTAGCGAGCTACGAGCAGTACTTC. Translating gives CASSSGLASYEQYF.

Only one count was recorded for this clone. V usage is TRBV19 and J usage is TRBJ2-7; possible D gene TRBD1, 7 bases. This CDR3 has 13 residues. CDR1 LNHDA and CDR2 SQIVND come from the germline V gene (reference sequence). The V gene lost 9 bases and the J gene lost 5 bases, with 17 bases spanning the gap. CDR3: CASNQGGIHEQYF. In DNA, the CDR3 is TGTGCCAGCAACCAGGGGGGTATCCACGAGCAGTACTTC.

A few counts support this clone. The rearrangement uses TRBV6-1 and TRBJ1-2; 10 positions match TRBD1. The CDR3 is 15 residues long. CDR1 MNHNS and CDR2 SASEGT come from the germline V gene. J gave up 7 bases and V 5 bases, and 10 bases lay outside the gene matches. CDR3 loop: CASSQPGQGRIGYTF. The DNA for the CDR3 is TGTGCCAGCAGTCAACCGGGACAGGGGAGGATTGGCTACACCTTC.

This clone was seen only a few times. The genes are TRBV29-1 and TRBJ2-1, with a possible D match to TRBD2 (6 bases). The germline V gene has CDR1 SQVTM and CDR2 ANQGSEA. V lost 7 bases, J lost 5 bases, and 18 bases lay in between. The CDR3 covers 14 residues. The CDR3 DNA is TGCAGCGGTGGACTAACCTGGGGAGACAATGAGCAGTTCTTC. Its protein is CSGGLTWGDNEQFF.

This chain connects TRBV10-3 to TRBJ2-7, with 8 positions matching TRBD2. The ends lost 4 bases at V and 4 bases at J; junction bases unmatched: 12. The CDR3 covers 16 residues. Germline CDR1 and CDR2: ENHRY and SYGVKD. Here the CDR3 reads CAISGGSSGTLYEQYF. CDR3 coding DNA: TGTGCCATCAGTGGGGGTAGTAGCGGGACCCTATACGAGCAGTACTTC.

The chain is built from TRBV28 and TRBJ2-3; no definite D call. Trimming took 6 bases from V and 0 from J, leaving 10 bases between them. The germline CDR1 and CDR2 sequences are MDHEN and SYDVKM. The CDR3 has 14 residues. CDR3 loop: CASSEVTSTDTQYF. As DNA, the CDR3 is TGTGCCAGCAGCGAGGTTACTAGCACAGATACGCAGTATTTT.

This clone is a singleton in its sample. The J gene is TRBJ2-5, the V gene TRBV4-1, with TRBD1 as a possible D gene (6 bases). Germline assignment: CDR1 MGHRA and CDR2 YSYEKL. Trimming stripped 10 bases from V and 5 bases from J, with 29 bases between. The CDR3 covers 17 residues. CDR3 coding DNA: TGCGCCACCATGGAAAAGGGAACAGGGCCCTTTTGGGAGACCCAGTACTTC. Translating it yields CATMEKGTGPFWETQYF.

This sequence joins TRBV5-6 and TRBJ1-2; TRBD1 matches at 7 bases. The CDR3 is 13 residues long. With 3 bases clipped from V and 8 bases from J, the junction kept 7 bases outside the gene matches. Germline values: CDR1 SGHDT, CDR2 YYEEEE. In DNA form, the CDR3 reads TGTGCCAGCAGCTCGGGGGCAGGGGGAGGCTACACCTTC. Translation: CASSSGAGGGYTF.

This clone came up once. The chain uses TRBV18 and TRBJ1-2; no definite D call. Germline V CDR1 and CDR2: KGHSH, LQKENI. The CDR3 consists of 17 residues. The ends were cut back, 3 bases at V and 0 bases at J, with 17 bases in the middle. The CDR3 bases are TGTGCCAGCTCACCCCTTAGTGGCAGAACTACTAACTATGGCTACACCTTC. Amino acid sequence: CASSPLSGRTTNYGYTF.

V usage is TRBV5-8 and J usage is TRBJ2-2; D might be TRBD1 (5 bases). The CDR3 has 15 amino acids. V lost 4 bases and J 2 bases, leaving 12 bases between the germline ends. Germline CDR1 reads SGHTS; CDR2 reads YDEGEE. The CDR3 sequence is CASSPERGNTGELFF. The CDR3 DNA is TGTGCCAGCAGCCCGGAAAGGGGTAACACCGGGGAGCTGTTTTTT.

V usage is TRBV19 and J usage is TRBJ1-5; the D is unclear. Germline assignment: CDR1 LNHDA and CDR2 SQIVND (reference sequence). V was cut by 5 bases and J by 4 bases, with 12 bases left in between. The CDR3 consists of 14 residues. The CDR3, as DNA: TGTGCCAGTAGTCAACGACACGGTAATCAGCCCCAGCATTTT. Its protein product is CASSQRHGNQPQHF.

This clone came up a few times. The J gene is TRBJ1-1, the V gene TRBV7-3, with TRBD1 matching 7 bases. This CDR3 is built from 15 residues. CDR1 is SGHTA and CDR2 is FQGTGA in the germline V gene. J lost 1 base, V lost 0 bases, and 2 bases had no gene match. The CDR3 is CASSLTPGGNTEAFF. The DNA for the CDR3 is TGTGCCAGCAGCTTAACGCCAGGGGGGAACACTGAAGCTTTCTTT.

The CDR3 sequence: CATSIYRRDEQYF. The CDR3 bases are TGTGCCACCAGCATCTACAGGAGGGACGAGCAGTACTTC. This chain links TRBV15 with TRBJ2-7; D might be TRBD2 (6 bases). This CDR3 comprises 13 residues. Germline CDR1 and CDR2: LNHNV and YYDKDF (reference sequence). Trimming removed 4 bases from V and 5 bases from J, with 12 bases in between.